The 20 T cell receptor beta chains below were found in one sample sequenced in a study of blood T cell repertoires in COVID-19. Sequencing was performed with immunoSEQ multiplex PCR; in TCRdb, only in-frame clones are kept and a portion is missing. The sample gives about 130,000 clones, roughly four fifths of which show up once; about 18% is in the top ten. The material sequenced was peripheral blood. The source is a man in his thirties or forties with COVID-19, enrolled during active disease.

The chain is built from TRBV27 and TRBJ2-2; tentative D call: TRBD2 (5 bases). The CDR3 spans 16 residues. Germline V gene sequence: CDR1 MNHEY, CDR2 SMNVEV (reference sequence). V dropped 3 bases and J dropped 6 bases, with 17 bases sitting between them. Here the CDR3 DNA reads TGTGCCAGCAGTTTTGAGTATCGGAGGATCCCCGGGGAGCTGTTTTTT. This codes for CASSFEYRRIPGELFF.

The chain recombines TRBV7-6 with TRBJ1-4; D might be TRBD1 (5 bases). The CDR3 is made up of 15 amino acids. Per the germline V gene, CDR1 is SGHVS and CDR2 is FNYEAQ. V was pared by 6 bases and J by 2 bases, with 13 bases between. The CDR3 spells CASRSGLRTNEKLFF. The CDR3 DNA follows: TGTGCCAGCAGGTCAGGGTTACGGACTAATGAAAAACTGTTTTTT. Filled out from reference TRBV7-6 and TRBJ1-4, the complete variable domain reads GAGVSQSPRYKVTKRGQDVALRCDPISGHVSLYWYRQALGQGPEFLTYFNYEAQQDKSGLPNDRFSAERPEGSISTLTIQRTEQRDSAMYRCASRSGLRTNEKLFFGSGTQLSVL.

The J gene is TRBJ2-3, the V gene TRBV28, with D perhaps TRBD2 (5 bases). Per the germline V gene, CDR1 is MDHEN and CDR2 is SYDVKM. This CDR3 has 14 residues. Trimming removed 9 bases at V and 8 bases at J, with 21 bases between. CDR3 nucleotides: TGTGCCAGACCGTTGGACTCCGTGGTTGGTACGCAGTATTTT. Protein sequence: CARPLDSVVGTQYF.

This clone was counted only a few times. The J gene is TRBJ1-2, the V gene TRBV27, with a possible D match to TRBD1 (6 bases). The CDR3 runs to 15 residues. CDR1 MNHEY and CDR2 SMNVEV come from the germline V gene (reference sequence). The V and J ends lost 3 bases and 6 bases respectively, with 17 bases between them. The CDR3 protein is CASSLGAGARNGYTF. For the CDR3, the DNA is TGTGCCAGCAGTTTGGGGGCGGGGGCGAGGAATGGCTACACCTTC.

In its sample, this clone was seen a few times. The chain links TRBV7-2 to TRBJ1-1; weak D call: TRBD1 (5 bases). The length of the CDR3 is 13 residues. V was pared by 7 bases and J by 3 bases, with 12 bases between. Germline assignment: CDR1 SGHTA and CDR2 FQGNSA. This chain's CDR3 is CASTSQVYTEAFF. In DNA form, the CDR3 reads TGTGCCAGCACCTCACAGGTGTACACTGAAGCTTTCTTT.

The rearrangement uses TRBV28 and TRBJ2-7; TRBD2 agrees at 13 bases. Germline-derived CDR1 and CDR2 are MDHEN and SYDVKM. The junction had 11 bases not matched to a gene; V was cut back by 5 bases and J by 1 base. The CDR3 has 18 amino acids. The chain's CDR3 is CASSPLTSGRDKSYEQYF. CDR3 sequence (DNA): TGTGCCAGCAGTCCCCTAACTAGCGGGAGGGATAAATCCTACGAGCAGTACTTC.

This rearrangement joins TRBV2 to TRBJ2-7, with 7 bases fitting TRBD2. The J segment lost 3 bases and the V segment lost 4 bases, leaving 6 bases of the junction unmatched. CDR1 and CDR2 from the germline V gene are SNHLY and FYNNEI. This CDR3 contains 14 residues. CDR3 sequence: CASSGLKRDYEQYF. Here the CDR3 DNA reads TGTGCCAGCAGTGGCCTGAAGCGGGACTACGAGCAGTACTTC.

Turning to this clone: Other DNA sequences of this sample code for an identical CDR3. The chain joins TRBV15 to TRBJ2-7; TRBD1 agrees at 11 bases. The germline V gene has CDR1 LNHNV and CDR2 YYDKDF (reference sequence). The CDR3 is made up of 16 amino acids. Trimming at V came to 0 bases and at J to 3 bases, leaving 4 bases not matched to a gene. The CDR3 protein is CATSREGGTGGYEQYF. The DNA of the CDR3 is TGTGCCACCAGCAGAGAGGGTGGGACAGGGGGCTACGAGCAGTACTTC.

V and J are TRBV2 and TRBJ1-6; 7 nucleotides match TRBD1. CDR3 size: 14 residues. Trimming at V came to 4 bases and at J to 7 bases, leaving 4 bases not matched to a gene. CDR1 and CDR2 (germline): SNHLY, FYNNEI. The CDR3 is CASSARDSNSPLHF. CDR3 in DNA: TGTGCCAGCAGTGCCCGGGACAGCAATTCACCCCTCCACTTT.

The chain joins TRBV20-1 to TRBJ2-7, with a tentative D call TRBD2 (5 bases). This CDR3 has 16 residues. CDR1 DFQATT and CDR2 SNEGSKA come from the germline V gene (reference sequence). The V gene lost 3 bases and the J gene lost 0 bases, with 18 bases spanning the gap. The CDR3 region is CSASWVERASSYEQYF. The CDR3 coding sequence is TGCAGTGCTAGTTGGGTGGAGAGGGCGTCCTCCTACGAGCAGTACTTC.

As regards this clone: Other DNA sequences from this sample encode an identical CDR3 as well. J is TRBJ2-3 and V is TRBV2; D ambiguous. Per the germline V gene, CDR1 is SNHLY and CDR2 is FYNNEI. Trimming cost V 0 bases and J 5 bases, with 3 bases left between them. The CDR3 has 12 residues. CDR3 nucleotide sequence: TGTGCCAGCAGTGAAGCCCGAGATACGCAGTATTTT. Protein: CASSEARDTQYF.

This chain uses TRBV29-1 with TRBJ1-6; possible D gene TRBD1, 5 bases. Looked up from germline, CDR1 is SQVTM and CDR2 is ANQGSEA. V lost 4 bases and J lost 5, with 9 bases in between. The CDR3 sequence is 13 residues long. CDR3 sequence: CSVGGTDNSPLHF. CDR3 bases: TGCAGCGTTGGCGGGACGGATAATTCACCCCTCCACTTT.

J is TRBJ1-1 and V is TRBV5-1; no firm D call. The CDR3 consists of 14 residues. V shed 4 bases and J shed 1 base, with 11 bases lying between them. Germline V CDR1 and CDR2: SGHRS, YFSETQ. CDR3 nucleotide sequence: TGCGCCAGCAGCCCCTCCCGGTCGAACACTGAAGCTTTCTTT. Its translation is CASSPSRSNTEAFF.

The chain joins TRBV2 to TRBJ2-2; 9 bases align to TRBD2. Germline CDR1 reads SNHLY; CDR2 reads FYNNEI. V shed 2 bases, J shed 4 bases, and the junction held 5 bases outside the gene matches. This CDR3 region has 16 residues. CDR3 protein: CASSEFSGGPTGELFF. CDR3 DNA sequence: TGTGCCAGCAGTGAATTTAGCGGGGGACCCACCGGGGAGCTGTTTTTT.

The V call is TRBV7-6, the J call TRBJ2-1, with TRBD2 matching over 8 bases. V lost 5 bases to trimming and J lost 1 base; unmatched junction nucleotides: 10. Per germline, CDR1 SGHVS and CDR2 FNYEAQ. The CDR3 is made up of 17 amino acids. This CDR3 reads CASSRLAGGNSYNEQFF. The CDR3 nucleotides read TGTGCCAGCAGCCGTCTTGCGGGGGGTAATTCCTACAATGAGCAGTTCTTC.

The chain is built from TRBV2 and TRBJ2-1; TRBD1 matches 8 bases. J lost 14 bases, V lost 4 bases, and 1 base had no gene match. Germline values: CDR1 SNHLY, CDR2 FYNNEI. This CDR3 is built from 10 residues. CDR3 amino acids: CASSGQGKFF. In DNA form, the CDR3 reads TGTGCCAGCAGTGGACAGGGGAAGTTCTTC.

The V and J genes are TRBV10-2 and TRBJ2-7, with D maybe TRBD2 (7 bases). V lost 8 bases and J lost 3, with 14 bases in between. The CDR3 is made up of 13 amino acids. The germline gives CDR1 WSHSY, CDR2 SAAADI. The DNA for the CDR3 is TGCGCCAGCCGGGGGGCGGGGGACTACGAGCAGTACTTC. Its translation is CASRGAGDYEQYF.

The sample holds one count of this clone. V is TRBV25-1 and J is TRBJ2-3; D may be TRBD1 (6 bases). The V gene's germline CDR1 is MGHDK and CDR2 SYGVNS. Trimming left V 7 bases short and J 11 bases short, with 16 bases between. The CDR3 spans 12 residues. The CDR3 here is CASNGQPVLQYF. CDR3 DNA sequence: TGTGCCAGCAACGGACAGCCGGTTTTGCAGTATTTT.

This clone was counted a single time. This sequence joins TRBV6-1 and TRBJ1-5; D remains unclear. Trimming cost V 2 bases and J 6 bases, with 23 bases left between them. The CDR3 extends over 18 amino acids. CDR1 is MNHNS, CDR2 SASEGT, per germline. This CDR3 is CASSERVGGAVWGQPQHF. The CDR3 DNA reads TGTGCCAGCAGTGAAAGGGTCGGAGGAGCTGTCTGGGGTCAGCCCCAGCATTTT.

V gene TRBV28 combines with J gene TRBJ2-5; D might be TRBD1 (6 bases). CDR1 and CDR2 from the germline V gene are MDHEN and SYDVKM. This CDR3 is built from 15 residues. Trimming stripped 6 bases from V and 2 bases from J, with 16 bases between. CDR3 sequence: CASRGDKHLQETQYF. CDR3 DNA: TGTGCCAGCAGGGGGGACAAACACTTACAAGAGACCCAGTACTTC.